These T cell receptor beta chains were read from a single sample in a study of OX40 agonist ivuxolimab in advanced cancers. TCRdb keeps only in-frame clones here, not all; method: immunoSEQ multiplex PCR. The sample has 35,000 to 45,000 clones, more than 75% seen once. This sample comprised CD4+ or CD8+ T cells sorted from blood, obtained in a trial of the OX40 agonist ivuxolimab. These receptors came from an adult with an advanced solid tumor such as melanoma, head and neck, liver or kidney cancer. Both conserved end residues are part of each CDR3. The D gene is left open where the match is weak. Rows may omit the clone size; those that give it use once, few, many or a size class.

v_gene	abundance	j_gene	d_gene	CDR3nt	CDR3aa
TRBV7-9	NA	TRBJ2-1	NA	TGTGCCAGCAGCCAGAGTATAGGGTCCTACAATGAGCAGTTCTTC	CASSQSIGSYNEQFF
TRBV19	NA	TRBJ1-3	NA	TGTGCCAGTAGAGGTCCGCCCATATATTTT	CASRGPPIYF
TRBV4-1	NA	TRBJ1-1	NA	TGCGCCAGCAGCCAAGAAACAGTGAACACTGAAGCTTTCTTT	CASSQETVNTEAFF
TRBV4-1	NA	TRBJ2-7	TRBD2	TGCGCCAGCAGCCGAGGACTAGCGGGGGGGAACTCCTACGAGCAGTACTTC	CASSRGLAGGNSYEQYF
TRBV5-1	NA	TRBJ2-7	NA	TGCGCCAGCAGCTTGGGTACAGGGAGGAGGTCCTACGAGCAGTACTTC	CASSLGTGRRSYEQYF
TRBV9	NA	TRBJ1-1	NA	TGTGCCAGCAGCGTAGAGGGCAGGGGATACACTGAAGCTTTCTTT	CASSVEGRGYTEAFF
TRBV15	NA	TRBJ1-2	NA	TGTGCCACCAGTCCGACCAAGGGGTGGGTTTTTGGCTACACCTTC	CATSPTKGWVFGYTF
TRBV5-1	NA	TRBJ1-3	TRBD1	TGCGCCAGCAGCTTAGGGACAGGAACATCAGGAAACACCATATATTTT	CASSLGTGTSGNTIYF
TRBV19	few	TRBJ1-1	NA	TGTGCCAGTAGTATCTCGCGTATAAACGCCTTGGACACTGAAGCTTTCTTT	CASSISRINALDTEAFF
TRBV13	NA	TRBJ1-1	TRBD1	TGTGCCAGCAGCCCAATGGGACAGGGGAACACTGAAGCTTTCTTT	CASSPMGQGNTEAFF
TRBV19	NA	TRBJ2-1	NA	TGTGCCAGTAGTATACGGGGCGAGCAGTTCTTC	CASSIRGEQFF
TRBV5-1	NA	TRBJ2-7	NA	TGCGCCAGCAGCTCCCTTTGGGACAAGTCCTACGAGCAGTACTTC	CASSSLWDKSYEQYF
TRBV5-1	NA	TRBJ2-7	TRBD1	TGCGCCAGCAGCATGGGACAGCTCTCCTACGAGCAGTACTTC	CASSMGQLSYEQYF
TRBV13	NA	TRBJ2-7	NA	TGTGCCAGCAGCTTAGGCCGGTCAGCAGGCTACGAGCAGTACTTC	CASSLGRSAGYEQYF
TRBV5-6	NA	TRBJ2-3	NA	TGTGCCAGCAGCGAGCTCACAGGGAGCACAGATACGCAGTATTTT	CASSELTGSTDTQYF
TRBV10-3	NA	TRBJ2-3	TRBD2	TGTGCCAGCAGTGACGGGGGGACCAGCACAGATACGCAGTATTTT	CASSDGGTSTDTQYF
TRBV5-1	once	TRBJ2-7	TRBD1	TGCGCCAGCAGCTTGAGGGACAGGATCTCCTACGAGCAGTACTTC	CASSLRDRISYEQYF
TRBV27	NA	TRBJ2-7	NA	TGTGCCAGTCGTCGAGGGGCGGACGAGCAGTACTTC	CASRRGADEQYF
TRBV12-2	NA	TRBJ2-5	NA	TGTGCAAGTCGCTTAGCGAGGAACAGATCCACTATCCAAGAGACCCAGTACTTC	CASRLARNRSTIQETQYF
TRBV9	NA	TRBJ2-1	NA	TGTGCCAGCGGCGGAACGGTGGTTAATAATGAGCAGTTCTTC	CASGGTVVNNEQFF
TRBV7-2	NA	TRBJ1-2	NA	TGTGCCAGCAGCTTAGAGGGACCCAGGGATGTGGACTATGGCTACACCTTC	CASSLEGPRDVDYGYTF
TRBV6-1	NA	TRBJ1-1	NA	TGTGCCAGCAGTGAATGGGATCCTGAAGCTTTCTTT	CASSEWDPEAFF
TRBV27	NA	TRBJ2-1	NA	TGTGCCAGCAGTTTATCGGAGGTCAGTGAGCAGTTCTTC	CASSLSEVSEQFF
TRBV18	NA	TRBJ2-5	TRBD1	TGTGCCAGCTCTCAAGACAGGGGAAAAGAGACCCAGTACTTC	CASSQDRGKETQYF
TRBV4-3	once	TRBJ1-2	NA	TGCGCCAGCAGCCAAGAGGGCCCGGGGGCGGATGGCTACACCTTC	CASSQEGPGADGYTF
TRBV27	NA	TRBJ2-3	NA	TGTGCCAGCAGTTGGTCAGCCGATCTTTCAGATACGCAGTATTTT	CASSWSADLSDTQYF
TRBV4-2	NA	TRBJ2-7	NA	TGTGCCAGCAGCCAAGACTGGGGGGGGGCGGAAGAGCAGTACTTC	CASSQDWGGAEEQYF
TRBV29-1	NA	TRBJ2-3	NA	TGCAGCGCCGACGACATATCGGGGTATACGCAGTATTTT	CSADDISGYTQYF
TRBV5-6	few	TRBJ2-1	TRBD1	TGTGCCAGCAGCTTGGCCGCAGGGGGCACTAACAATGAGCAGTTCTTC	CASSLAAGGTNNEQFF
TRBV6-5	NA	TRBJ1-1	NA	TGTGCCAGCAGGAACGGGGGGCCGGATGCTTTCTTT	CASRNGGPDAFF
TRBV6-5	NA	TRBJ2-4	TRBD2	TGTGCCAGCGGAGGGGAGGGATTAGCCAAAAACATTCAGTACTTC	CASGGEGLAKNIQYF
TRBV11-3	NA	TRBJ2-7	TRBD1	TGTGCCAGCAGCTCCCGGGACAGGGGCTACGAGCAGTACTTC	CASSSRDRGYEQYF
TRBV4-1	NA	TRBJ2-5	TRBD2	TGCGCCAGCAGCTCGACTAGCGGGGAATACGAGACCCAGTACTTC	CASSSTSGEYETQYF